This paragraph covers one T cell receptor (beta chain) sequence. As yet, its antigen is unknown. Following extraction, RNA underwent reverse transcription to cDNA, which served as the sequencing template. TCRdb's table, derived via immunoSEQ multiplex PCR, lists solely in-frame clones and lacks some. The table lists fewer than 150,000 clones, about four fifths of them singletons. CDR3 length: 13 residues. V was trimmed by 6 bases and J by 4 bases, leaving 10 bases between them. Germline CDR1 SNHLY, CDR2 FYNNEI. These data belong to a study of CD8+ T cells in alopecia areata. Study in general: The study gave treated patients oral tofacitinib at 5 to 10 mg twice daily.

Points from the study as a whole: Lesional scalp exceeded normal scalp in clonality, especially in alopecia totalis/universalis. Clonality in the scalp and expanded CD8+ clones ranked among the top 100 were significantly decreased by tofacitinib.

Treatment indicated: oral pan-JAK inhibitor, 5-10 mg twice daily. The V call is TRBV2, the J call TRBJ2-1; D is perhaps TRBD1 or TRBD2 (6 bases each). The receptor was derived from a human donor with alopecia areata. The sequencing used CD8+ T cells sorted from blood, collected at week 4, from a patient treated with tofacitinib. The CDR3 loop is CASRGGSYNEQFF. Here the CDR3 DNA reads TGTGCCAGCAGGGGGGGCAGTTACAATGAGCAGTTCTTC.